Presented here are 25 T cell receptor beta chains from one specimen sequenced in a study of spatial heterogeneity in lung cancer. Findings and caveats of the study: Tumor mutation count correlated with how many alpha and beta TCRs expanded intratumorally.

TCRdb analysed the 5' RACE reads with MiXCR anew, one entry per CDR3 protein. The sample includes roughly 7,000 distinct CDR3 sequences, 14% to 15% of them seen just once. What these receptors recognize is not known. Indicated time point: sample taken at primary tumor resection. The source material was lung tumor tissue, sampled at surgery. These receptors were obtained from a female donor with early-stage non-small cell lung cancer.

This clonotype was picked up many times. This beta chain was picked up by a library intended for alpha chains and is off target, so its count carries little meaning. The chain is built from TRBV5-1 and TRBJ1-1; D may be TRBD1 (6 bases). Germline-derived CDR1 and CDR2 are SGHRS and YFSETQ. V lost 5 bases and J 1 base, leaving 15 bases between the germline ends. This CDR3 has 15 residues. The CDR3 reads CASREWGARNTEAFF. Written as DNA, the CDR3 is TGCGCCAGCAGGGAATGGGGGGCGCGGAACACTGAAGCTTTCTTT.

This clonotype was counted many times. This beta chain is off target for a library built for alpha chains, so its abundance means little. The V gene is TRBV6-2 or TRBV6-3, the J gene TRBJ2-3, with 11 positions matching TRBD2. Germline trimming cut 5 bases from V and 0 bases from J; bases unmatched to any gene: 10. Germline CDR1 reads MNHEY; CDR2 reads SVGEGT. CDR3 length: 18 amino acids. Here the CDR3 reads CASSETSGGRYSTDTQYF. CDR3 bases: TGTGCCAGCAGTGAAACTAGCGGGGGCCGCTATAGCACAGATACGCAGTATTTT.

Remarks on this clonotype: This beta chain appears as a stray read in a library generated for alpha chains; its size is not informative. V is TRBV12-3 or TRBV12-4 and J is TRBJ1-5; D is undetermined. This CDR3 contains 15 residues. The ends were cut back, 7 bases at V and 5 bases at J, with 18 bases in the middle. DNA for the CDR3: TGTGCCAGCACTAGGGCCGTTGAATATCATCAGCCCCAGCATTTT. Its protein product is CASTRAVEYHQPQHF.

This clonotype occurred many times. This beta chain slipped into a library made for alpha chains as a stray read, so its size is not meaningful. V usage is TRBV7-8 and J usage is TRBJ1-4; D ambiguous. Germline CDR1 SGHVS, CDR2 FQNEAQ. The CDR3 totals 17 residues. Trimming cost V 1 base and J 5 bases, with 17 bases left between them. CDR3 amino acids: CASSLEHLGGPNEKLFF. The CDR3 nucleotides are TGTGCCAGCAGCTTAGAACATTTGGGAGGCCCGAATGAAAAACTGTTTTTT.

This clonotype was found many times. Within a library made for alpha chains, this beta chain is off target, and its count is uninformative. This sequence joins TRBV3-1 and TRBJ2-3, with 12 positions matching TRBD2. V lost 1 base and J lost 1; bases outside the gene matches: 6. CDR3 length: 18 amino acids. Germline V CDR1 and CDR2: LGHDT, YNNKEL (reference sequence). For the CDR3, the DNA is TGTGCCAGCAGCCAAGGTCTAGCGGGGGGGGACCGCACAGATACGCAGTATTTT. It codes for CASSQGLAGGDRTDTQYF.

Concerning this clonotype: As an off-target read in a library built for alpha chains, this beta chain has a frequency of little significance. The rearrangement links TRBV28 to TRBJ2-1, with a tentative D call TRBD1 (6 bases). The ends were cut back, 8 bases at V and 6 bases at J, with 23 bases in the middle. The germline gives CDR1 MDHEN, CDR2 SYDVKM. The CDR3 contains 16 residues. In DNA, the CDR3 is TGTGCCAGCCAAATCGTCGGGACAAGTCAGGGCAATGAGCAGTTCTTC. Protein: CASQIVGTSQGNEQFF. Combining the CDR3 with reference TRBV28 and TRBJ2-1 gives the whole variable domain DVKVTQSSRYLVKRTGEKVFLECVQDMDHENMFWYRQDPGLGLRLIYFSYDVKMKEKGDIPEGYSVSREKKERFSLILESASTNQTSMYLCASQIVGTSQGNEQFFGPGTRLTVL.

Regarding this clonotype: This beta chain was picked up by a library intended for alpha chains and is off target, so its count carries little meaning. CDR3 in amino acids: CSVTESVGNQPQHF. The CDR3 region has the DNA TGCAGCGTGACAGAATCGGTCGGCAATCAGCCCCAGCATTTT. The chain links TRBV29-1 to TRBJ1-5; possible D gene TRBD1, 5 bases. Germline V gives CDR1 SQVTM, CDR2 ANQGSEA. With 6 bases removed from V and 2 bases from J, the gap between germline ends came to 14 bases. This CDR3 has 14 amino acids.

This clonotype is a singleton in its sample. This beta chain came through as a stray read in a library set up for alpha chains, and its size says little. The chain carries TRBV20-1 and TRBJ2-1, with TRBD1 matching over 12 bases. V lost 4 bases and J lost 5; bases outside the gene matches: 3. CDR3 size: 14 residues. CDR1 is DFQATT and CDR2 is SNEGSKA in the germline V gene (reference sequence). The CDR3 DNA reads TGCAGTGCTATTGGGGACAGGGGGCACAATGAGCAGTTCTTC. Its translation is CSAIGDRGHNEQFF.

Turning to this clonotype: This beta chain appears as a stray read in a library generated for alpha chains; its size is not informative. CDR3 sequence (DNA): TGTGCCAGCAGCGGAACTTTGAACACTGAAGCTTTCTTT. Amino acid sequence: CASSGTLNTEAFF. The chain employs TRBV11-1 and TRBJ1-1; D is unclear. V was shortened by 5 bases and J by 0 bases, with 7 bases between the two germline ends. The CDR3 spans 13 residues. Per the germline V gene, CDR1 is SGHAT and CDR2 is FQDESV (reference sequence).

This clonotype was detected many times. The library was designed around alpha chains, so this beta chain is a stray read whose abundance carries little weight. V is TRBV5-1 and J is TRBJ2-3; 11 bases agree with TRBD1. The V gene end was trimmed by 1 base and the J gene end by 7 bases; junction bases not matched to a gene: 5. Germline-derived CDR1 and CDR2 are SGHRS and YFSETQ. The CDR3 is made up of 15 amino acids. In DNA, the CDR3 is TGCGCCAGCAGCTTGAAGGGACAGGGGGTGAATACGCAGTATTTT. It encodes CASSLKGQGVNTQYF.

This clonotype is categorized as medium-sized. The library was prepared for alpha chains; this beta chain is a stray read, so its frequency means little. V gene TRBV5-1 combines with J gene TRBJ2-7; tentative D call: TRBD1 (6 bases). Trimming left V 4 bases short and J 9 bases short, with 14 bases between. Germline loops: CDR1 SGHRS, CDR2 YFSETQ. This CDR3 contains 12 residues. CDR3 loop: CASSMDSRWQYF. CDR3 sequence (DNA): TGCGCCAGCAGCATGGACAGTCGATGGCAGTACTTC.

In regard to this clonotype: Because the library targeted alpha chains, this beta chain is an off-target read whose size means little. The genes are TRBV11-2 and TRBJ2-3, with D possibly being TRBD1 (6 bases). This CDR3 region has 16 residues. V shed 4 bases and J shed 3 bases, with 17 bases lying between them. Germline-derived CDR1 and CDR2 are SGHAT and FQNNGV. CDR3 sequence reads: CASSSRMDSFTDTQYF. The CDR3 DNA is TGTGCCAGCAGCTCCCGAATGGACAGTTTTACAGATACGCAGTATTTT.

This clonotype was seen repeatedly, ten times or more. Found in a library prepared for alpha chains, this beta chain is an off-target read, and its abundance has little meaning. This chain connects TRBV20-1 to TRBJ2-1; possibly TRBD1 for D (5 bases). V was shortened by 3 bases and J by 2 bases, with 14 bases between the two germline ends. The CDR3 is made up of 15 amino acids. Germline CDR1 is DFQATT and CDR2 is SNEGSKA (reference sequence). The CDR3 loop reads CSASPHQGAYNEQFF. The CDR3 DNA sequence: TGCAGTGCTAGTCCTCACCAGGGCGCCTACAATGAGCAGTTCTTC.

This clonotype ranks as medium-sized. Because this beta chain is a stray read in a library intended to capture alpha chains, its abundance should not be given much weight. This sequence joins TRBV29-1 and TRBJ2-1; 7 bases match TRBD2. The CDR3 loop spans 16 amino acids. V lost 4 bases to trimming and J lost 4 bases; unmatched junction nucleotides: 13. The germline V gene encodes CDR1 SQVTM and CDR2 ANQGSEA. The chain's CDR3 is CSVVLAGRLAYNEQFF. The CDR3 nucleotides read TGCAGCGTTGTCTTGGCAGGAAGACTAGCATACAATGAGCAGTTCTTC.

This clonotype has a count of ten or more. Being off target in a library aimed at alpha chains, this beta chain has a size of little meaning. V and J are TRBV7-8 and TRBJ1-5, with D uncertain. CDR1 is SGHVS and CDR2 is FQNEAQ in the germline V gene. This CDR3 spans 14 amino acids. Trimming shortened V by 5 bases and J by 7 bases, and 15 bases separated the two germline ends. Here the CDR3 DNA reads TGTGCCAGCAGCCCGGGAGGTGGTGGGCAGCCCCAGCATTTT. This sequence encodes CASSPGGGGQPQHF.

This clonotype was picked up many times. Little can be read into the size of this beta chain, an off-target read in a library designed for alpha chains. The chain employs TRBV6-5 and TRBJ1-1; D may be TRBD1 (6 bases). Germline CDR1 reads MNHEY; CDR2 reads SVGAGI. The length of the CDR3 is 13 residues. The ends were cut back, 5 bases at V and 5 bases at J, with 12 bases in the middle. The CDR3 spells CASSTQGTTEAFF. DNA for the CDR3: TGTGCCAGCAGTACACAGGGAACGACTGAAGCTTTCTTT.

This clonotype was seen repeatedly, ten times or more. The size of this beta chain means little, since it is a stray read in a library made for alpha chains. DNA for the CDR3: TGTGCCAGCAGCCAAGGCGAAGGGGGGGCCTATTTTCTTTGGACCGGGGAGCTGTTTTTT. Protein product: CASSQGEGGAYFLWTGELFF. The chain links TRBV4-2 to TRBJ2-2; possible D gene TRBD2, 7 bases. V was cut by 1 base and J by 5 bases, with 26 bases left in between. There are 20 residues in the CDR3. CDR1 LGHNA and CDR2 YNFKEQ come from the germline V gene.

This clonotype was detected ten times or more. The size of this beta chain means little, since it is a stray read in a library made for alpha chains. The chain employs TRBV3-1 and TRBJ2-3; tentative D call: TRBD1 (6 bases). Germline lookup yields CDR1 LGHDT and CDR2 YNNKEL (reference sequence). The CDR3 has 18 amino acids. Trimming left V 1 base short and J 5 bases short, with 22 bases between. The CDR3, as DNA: TGTGCCAGCAGCCAAGGGATCGGGCTCGAGGGGGAAAGAGATACGCAGTATTTT. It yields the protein CASSQGIGLEGERDTQYF.

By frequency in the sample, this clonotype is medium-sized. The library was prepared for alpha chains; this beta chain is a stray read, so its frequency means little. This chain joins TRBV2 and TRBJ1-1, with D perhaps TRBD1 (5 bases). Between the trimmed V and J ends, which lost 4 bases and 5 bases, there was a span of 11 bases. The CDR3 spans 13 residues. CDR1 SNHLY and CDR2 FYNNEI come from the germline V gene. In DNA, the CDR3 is TGTGCCAGCAGTGGGCAGGGAAGGACTGAAGCTTTCTTT. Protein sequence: CASSGQGRTEAFF.

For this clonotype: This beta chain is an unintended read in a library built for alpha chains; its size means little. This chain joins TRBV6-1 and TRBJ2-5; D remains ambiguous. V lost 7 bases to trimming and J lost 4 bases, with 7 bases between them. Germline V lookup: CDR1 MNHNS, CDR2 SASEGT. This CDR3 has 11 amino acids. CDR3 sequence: CASTRRETQYF. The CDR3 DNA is TGTGCCAGCACACGGCGAGAGACCCAGTACTTC.

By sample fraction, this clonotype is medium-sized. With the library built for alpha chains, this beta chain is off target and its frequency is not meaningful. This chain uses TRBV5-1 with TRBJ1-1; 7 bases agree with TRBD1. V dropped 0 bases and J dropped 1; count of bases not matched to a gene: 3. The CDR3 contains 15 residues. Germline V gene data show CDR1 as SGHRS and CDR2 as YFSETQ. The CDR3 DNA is TGCGCCAGCAGCTTGGGTGGACAGGCGAACACTGAAGCTTTCTTT. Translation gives CASSLGGQANTEAFF.

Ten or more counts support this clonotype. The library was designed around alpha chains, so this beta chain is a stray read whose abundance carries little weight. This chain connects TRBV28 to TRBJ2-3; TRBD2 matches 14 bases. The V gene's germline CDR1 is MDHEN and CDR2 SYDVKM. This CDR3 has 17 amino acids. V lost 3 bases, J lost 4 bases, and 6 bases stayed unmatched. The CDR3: CASSFFGLAGGSDTQYF. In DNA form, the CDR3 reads TGTGCCAGCAGTTTCTTCGGACTAGCGGGGGGATCAGATACGCAGTATTTT. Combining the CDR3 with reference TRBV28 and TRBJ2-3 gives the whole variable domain DVKVTQSSRYLVKRTGEKVFLECVQDMDHENMFWYRQDPGLGLRLIYFSYDVKMKEKGDIPEGYSVSREKKERFSLILESASTNQTSMYLCASSFFGLAGGSDTQYFGPGTRLTVL.

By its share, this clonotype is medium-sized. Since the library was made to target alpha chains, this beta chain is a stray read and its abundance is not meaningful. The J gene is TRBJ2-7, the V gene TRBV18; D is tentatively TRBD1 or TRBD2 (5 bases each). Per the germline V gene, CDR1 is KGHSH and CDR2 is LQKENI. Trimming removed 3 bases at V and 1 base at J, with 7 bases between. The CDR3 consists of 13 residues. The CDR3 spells CASSPGGSYEQYF. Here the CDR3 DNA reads TGTGCCAGCTCACCTGGGGGTTCCTACGAGCAGTACTTC.

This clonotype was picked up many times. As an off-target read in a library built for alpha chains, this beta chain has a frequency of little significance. In nucleotides, the CDR3 is TGCGCCAGCAGCTTGACAGGGCCGGTGCGGGGCTACACCTTC. Its translation is CASSLTGPVRGYTF. This chain uses TRBV5-1 with TRBJ1-2, with a weak D call TRBD1 (6 bases). Germline values: CDR1 SGHRS, CDR2 YFSETQ. V was cut by 1 base and J by 8 bases, with 15 bases left in between. CDR3 size: 14 residues.

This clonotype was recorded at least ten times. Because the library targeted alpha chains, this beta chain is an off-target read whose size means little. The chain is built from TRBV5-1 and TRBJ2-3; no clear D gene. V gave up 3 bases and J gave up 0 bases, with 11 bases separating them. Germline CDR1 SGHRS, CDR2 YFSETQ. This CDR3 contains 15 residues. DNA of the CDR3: TGCGCCAGCAGCTCCCTTCCGGCAAGCACAGATACGCAGTATTTT. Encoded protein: CASSSLPASTDTQYF.